This TCR beta chain was captured in a study of memory CD4+ T cells and cytomegalovirus serostatus (dated by TCRdb to between 2018 and 2021). Some background on the complete study: The cohort comprised around 35 healthy Belgian adults, 9 CMV seropositive and some 25 CMV seronegative. The study sequenced CD4+ memory TCRbeta repertoires of a Belgian cohort with known cytomegalovirus serostatus to replicate a published TCR-based CMV serostatus classifier. Study-wide conclusions, independent of this receptor: For predicting CMV serostatus, the median bootstrapped AUC was approximately 0.96 using the original framework and 0.91 using a US-trained random forest. Among the 150 or so previously reported CMV-associated TCRbeta sequences, approximately 70 showed up in the CD4+ memory repertoires, with each one found in between one and five individuals. Unlike the original study, which covered naive and memory CD4+ and CD8+ populations, the Belgian study sequenced only CD4+CD45RO+ memory cells. The results were interpreted as suggesting that the CMV-associated TCR signature is mostly present in the CD4+ memory repertoire. A median bootstrapped AUC of 0.95 with a 95% CI of 0.76-1.00 was achieved on the Belgian cohort by the original-framework classifier.

The CDR3, from cysteine to phenylalanine, totals 13 residues. Solely the CDR3 DNA is kept, with 39 bases framed from the first base. Trimming leaves V shorter by 10 bases and J shorter by 4 bases, with the junction holding 10 bases beyond the gene matches. The germline V gene specifies MDHEN as CDR1 and SYDVKM as CDR2. Of note for this clone: Its antigen target is currently unknown. Per-nucleotide qualities are absent, and no much larger clonotype sits a single base away.

A FACSAria II was used to sort memory CD4+ T cells, defined as single viable CD3+CD4+CD8-CD45RO+ cells. CMV serostatus was determined using a Roche Elecsys assay that detects serum IgG against CMV pp150, pp28, p38 and p52. After the samples were thawed, total CD4+ T cells were enriched through positive selection using CD4 magnetic microbeads. The samples came from a separate study whose specific focus was interrogating the CD4+ T cell memory repertoire. Peripheral blood mononuclear cells were isolated and cryopreserved according to standard operating procedures, and serum was kept at -80 degrees C. CD3-PerCP (BW264/56), CD4-APC (RPA-T4), CD45RO-PE (UCHT1) and CD8-Pacific Orange (3B5) antibodies were used for staining, and non-viable cells were excluded with Sytox blue. Genomic DNA was extracted from sorted cells with the Quick-DNA Microprep Kit. Amplification of TCRbeta DNA was done with the immunoSEQ hsTCRbeta kit, following the protocol from the manufacturer. TCRbeta libraries were sequenced on an Illumina MiSeq instrument. The source study handled its data this way. Following removal of out-of-frame sequences, 2,204,828 distinct TCRbeta sequences were retained, with an average of around 70,000 per individual. Each individual was scored by the count of around 160 previously reported CMV-associated TCRbeta sequences and the total productive distinct TCRbeta count. A beta-binomial model was reimplemented in Python, and scikit-learn random forests with default parameters were trained on data from the US cohort. Classifier performance on the Belgian cohort was summarized as median AUC with percentile confidence intervals over 10,000 bootstrap iterations. What TCRdb holds here is the immuneACCESS table cut down to in-frame rearrangements. Part of the clones is not present; checked against another copy, under half of the missing clones reflect an unresolved V gene, and the others are unexplained. For V, J and clone size, that table is used; D and trimming come from the DNA. Recorded for this sample are over 55,000 clones; roughly 80% of them occurred a single time. The ten largest clones add up to 0.65% to 0.9% of the sample.

What was sequenced was memory CD4+ T cells from blood. This sequence was found in an adult in good health and CMV-seronegative. This chain joins TRBV28 to TRBJ2-7; 7 bases in the middle match TRBD2. This receptor carries the CDR3 CATQTSPLYEQYF. In nucleotides, the sequence is TGTGCCACCCAGACTAGCCCCCTATACGAGCAGTACTTC.